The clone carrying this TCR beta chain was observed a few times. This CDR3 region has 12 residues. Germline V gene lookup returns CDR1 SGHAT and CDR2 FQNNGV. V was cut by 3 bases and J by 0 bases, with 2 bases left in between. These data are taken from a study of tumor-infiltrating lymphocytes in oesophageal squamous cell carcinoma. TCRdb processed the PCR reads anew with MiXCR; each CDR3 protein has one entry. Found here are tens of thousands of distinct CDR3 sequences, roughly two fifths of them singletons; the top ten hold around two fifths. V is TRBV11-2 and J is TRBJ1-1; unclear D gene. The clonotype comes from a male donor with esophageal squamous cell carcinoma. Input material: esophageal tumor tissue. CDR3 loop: CASSFVNTEAFF. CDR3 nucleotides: TGTGCCAGCAGCTTTGTGAACACTGAAGCTTTCTTT.